This entry features one T cell receptor beta chain sequence. The data are from a study of T cell responses to AZD1222 COVID-19 vaccine. The protocol was immunoSEQ multiplex PCR, while the TCRdb copy is restricted to in-frame clones and leaves out a portion. This table holds over 150,000 clones, about nine tenths found once. Between the trimmed V and J ends, which lost 3 bases and 1 base, there was a span of 12 bases. The CDR3 has 16 residues. Per germline, CDR1 LGHNA and CDR2 YSLEER. The chain combines TRBV4-3 with TRBJ1-4; D is possibly TRBD1 (5 bases). This TCR was recovered from an adult in good health. Sequenced here: peripheral blood, sampled on day 0 of AZD1222 vaccination. In DNA, the CDR3 is TGCGCCAGCAGCCAGCGAGGACATCTAACTAATGAAAAACTGTTTTTT. Its protein is CASSQRGHLTNEKLFF.